Sequencing of this TCR beta chain was carried out in a study of beta chain features in type 1 diabetes (dated by TCRdb to 2016 to 2019). About the study as a whole: Mean age, gender distribution, total cell number and subset yield were not different between patients and healthy donors. A total of roughly 110 million sorted cells were examined across all samples, and the number of cells per subset was strongly correlated with RNA yield. In the study, TCRB repertoires of sorted circulating CD4+ T cell subsets from recently diagnosed type 1 diabetes patients were compared with those of matched healthy donors. Regulatory and stem cell-like memory subsets were isolated from only 8 patients and about 8 healthy donors, whereas naive and central memory subsets came from all 30 or so donors.

All of the isolated RNA was reverse transcribed with the High Capacity cDNA Reverse Transcription Kit, so expressed TCRB transcripts were sequenced. Naive, central memory and regulatory T cell samples underwent deep immunoSEQ sequencing, averaging about 3.57 million total reads per sample. After sorted cells were lysed in RLT buffer, RNA was extracted with DNase-treated RNeasy Micro or Mini kits, with the choice depending on cell number. To prevent cross-contamination, every cell subset was processed on its own, while patient and healthy donor samples were processed together. Using the immunoSEQ multiplex PCR, TCRB sequences were amplified from cDNA into 87-bp fragments spanning the CDR3 region. The amplicons were sequenced using the Illumina HiSeq platform. On the authors' methods: PCR bias was computationally corrected using synthetic template baselines, reads within Hamming distance 2 were collapsed, and singletons that could not be merged were discarded. Reads were aligned against IMGT to assign V, D and J genes, CDR3 length and insertions or deletions at six rearrangement sites. Within each subset, clonotype counts were normalized to the number of sorted cells before true diversity and Gini coefficients were calculated with the tcR R package. The overlap coefficient, calculated on TCRB nucleotide sequences, was used to measure repertoire sharing. Out-of-frame TCRB sequences from naive cells were analyzed to stand in for the pre-selection repertoire. The table was pulled from immuneACCESS by TCRdb, which kept in-frame rearrangements only. Such tables lose some clones; where checked, under half of the loss comes from unresolved V genes, and the rest has no known cause. That table furnishes V, J and clone size, whereas the DNA furnished D and trimming. The sample includes hundreds of thousands of clones, with over 11% observed a single time. Of the sample, roughly 0.04% falls within the top ten clones.

This clone was seen only once. Its cognate antigen has yet to be identified. There are no base qualities to consult, and no much larger clone falls within one base. From each donor, a single peripheral blood sample of about 100 mL on average was drawn into heparinised tubes. A BD FACSAria II was used to sort naive, central memory, regulatory and stem cell-like memory CD4+ T cells with a panel that included CD45RO, CCR7, CD25, CD127, CD95 and CD27. Every sorted population had a purity above 95%. PBMCs were isolated right away by Lymphoprep density gradient centrifugation and were stained directly, without culture. So that batch effects would be minimized, each experiment stained and sorted samples in pairs, pairing one healthy donor with one patient. The study at large found these results: Because small numbers of individuals were included in the HLA sub-analyses, any influence of HLA type on TCRB rearrangement was left unresolved. Sequencing cDNA rather than genomic DNA could over-represent highly expressing activated cells, although activation and CD3 levels did not differ between groups. In all four CD4+ subsets, TCRB CDR3 length was moderately but significantly shorter in type 1 diabetes patients. Patients with type 1 diabetes made fewer insertions and deleted more nucleotides at VDJ recombination sites, implying thymic rearrangement abnormalities. PCR may preferentially amplify shorter templates, but because patient and control samples were amplified and corrected together, any resulting skew would affect both groups equally. Naive, central memory and regulatory TCRB repertoires appeared to be more alike among patients than among healthy donors.

Sequenced sample: naive CD4+ T cells from blood. Per the publication, the cell subset or site label means: true naive CD4+ T cells. This clonotype was obtained from a man aged 18 to 29 with type 1 diabetes.

The CDR3 here reads CASSSMMSGSYEQYF. The DNA reads as follows: TGCGCCAGCAGCTCCATGATGTCTGGCTCCTACGAGCAGTACTTC. This sequence uses TRBV5-1 and TRBJ2-7; the D segment cannot be called with confidence. Measured from the cysteine to the phenylalanine, the CDR3 is 15 residues long. Left in the record is the CDR3 DNA by itself, 45 bases read in frame from the first base. The germline V gene encodes CDR1 SGHRS and CDR2 YFSETQ. V is reduced by 3 bases and J by 0 bases, leaving a spacing of 13 bases between them. Extended through the reference TRBV5-1 and TRBJ2-7 proteins, this CDR3 yields the full variable domain: KAGVTQTPRYLIKTRGQQVTLSCSPISGHRSVSWYQQTPGQGLQFLFEYFSETQRNKGNFPGRFSGRQFSNSRSEMNVSTLELGDSALYLCASSSMMSGSYEQYFGPGTRLTVT.